The present T cell receptor beta chain was sequenced within a study of blood T cell repertoires in COVID-19. This table comes from immunoSEQ multiplex PCR, and its TCRdb copy is limited to in-frame clones, with some not included. In the table there are approximately 71,000 clones, 82% of which are singletons. Germline assignment: CDR1 SGHNT and CDR2 YENEEA. CDR3 length: 13 residues. Trimming took 8 bases from V and 2 from J, leaving 13 bases between them. This clone has a handful of counts. The sequence derives from an elderly woman with acute or convalescent COVID-19. The chain is built from TRBV11-3 and TRBJ2-7; weak D call: TRBD1 (5 bases). The sequenced sample consisted of peripheral blood. The CDR3 reads CASSSGAPYEQYF. CDR3 DNA sequence: TGTGCCAGCTCGAGTGGGGCCCCCTACGAGCAGTACTTC.